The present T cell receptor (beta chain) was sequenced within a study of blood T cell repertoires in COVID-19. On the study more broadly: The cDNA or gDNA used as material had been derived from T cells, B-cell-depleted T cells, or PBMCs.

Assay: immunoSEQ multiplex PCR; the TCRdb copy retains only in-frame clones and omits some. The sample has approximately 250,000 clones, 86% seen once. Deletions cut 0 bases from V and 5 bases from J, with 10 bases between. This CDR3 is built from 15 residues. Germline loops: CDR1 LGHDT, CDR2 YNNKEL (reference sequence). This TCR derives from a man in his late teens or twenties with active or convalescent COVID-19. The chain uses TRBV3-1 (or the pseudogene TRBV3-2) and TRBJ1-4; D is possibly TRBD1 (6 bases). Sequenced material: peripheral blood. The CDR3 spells CASSQEGGLNEKLFF. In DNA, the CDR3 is TGTGCCAGCAGCCAAGAGGGGGGGCTAAATGAAAAACTGTTTTTT.